Given below is one T cell receptor (beta chain) in context. Each CDR3 protein gets one entry after TCRdb re-called the PCR reads with MiXCR. The table has more than 9,000 distinct CDR3 sequences, about 50% seen once. The record originates from a study of tumor-infiltrating lymphocytes in oesophageal squamous cell carcinoma. This CDR3 is 13 amino acids long. The ends were cut back, 1 base at V and 4 bases at J, with 5 bases in the middle. Germline loops: CDR1 SGHVS, CDR2 FQNEAQ. The receptor was derived from a male donor with esophageal squamous cell carcinoma. V usage is TRBV7-8 and J usage is TRBJ1-5; no clear D. The sequenced material came from esophageal tumor tissue. CDR3 nucleotide sequence: TGTGCCAGCAGCTTAGTATGGAATCAGCCCCAGCATTTT. This encodes CASSLVWNQPQHF.